The next 2 T cell receptor beta chains were all read from a single sample in a study of blood T cell repertoires in COVID-19. Clones were read by immunoSEQ multiplex PCR, and TCRdb kept only the in-frame ones, dropping some. The sample yields approximately 210,000 clones, around 95% seen once. Sequenced: peripheral blood. The receptors come from a man younger than 40 with COVID-19, enrolled during active disease.

The chain combines TRBV19 with TRBJ1-5; 8 bases line up with TRBD1. After removal of 0 bases from V and 3 bases from J, the junction contained 10 bases not matched to a gene. The germline CDR1 and CDR2 sequences are LNHDA and SQIVND (reference sequence). The length of the CDR3 is 18 residues. CDR3 in DNA: TGTGCCAGTAGTATAGATGTCAGGGGGCACGGTGACAATCAGCCCCAGCATTTT. Its translation: CASSIDVRGHGDNQPQHF.

The chain has TRBV5-1 and TRBJ2-1, with 8 bases that match TRBD1. V was clipped by 4 bases and J by 9 bases; unmatched bases: 12. Per germline, CDR1 SGHRS and CDR2 YFSETQ. This CDR3 spans 15 amino acids. CDR3 nucleotides: TGCGCCAGCAGCAGAACGACAGGGGCTAATGCTGAGCAGTTCTTC. Its translation: CASSRTTGANAEQFF.